This entry describes one T cell receptor beta chain. Its antigen is not identified. There are 15 residues in the CDR3. Trimming took 5 bases from V and 0 from J, leaving 12 bases between them. Germline V gene sequence: CDR1 MNHNY, CDR2 SVGAGI (reference sequence). The record originates from a study of graft-versus-host responses after intestinal transplantation. Study overall: Those transplanted obtained multivisceral, liver-intestinal, or isolated intestinal grafts. All of the recipients had induction that used anti-thymocyte globulin, then tacrolimus and steroids for approximately 3 years.

Study-wide results and limits: Association was observed between peak circulating GvH clone levels and early post-transplant HvG declines. The authors found GvH clones in recipient marrow, some appearing first in ileum or blood.

Generated by immunoSEQ multiplex PCR, the TCRdb table keeps only in-frame clones and is missing some. The table lists approximately 33,000 clones, about four fifths of them singletons. This TCR was recovered from a human donor who received an intestinal transplant. This specimen consisted of unstimulated CD8+ T cells sorted from spleen or lymph node cells, obtained before intestinal transplant. The chain carries TRBV6-6 and TRBJ2-3, with a tentative D call TRBD1 (6 bases). The CDR3 protein is CASSRQELSTDTQYF. The DNA for the CDR3 is TGTGCCAGCAGTCGACAGGAGCTGAGCACAGATACGCAGTATTTT.